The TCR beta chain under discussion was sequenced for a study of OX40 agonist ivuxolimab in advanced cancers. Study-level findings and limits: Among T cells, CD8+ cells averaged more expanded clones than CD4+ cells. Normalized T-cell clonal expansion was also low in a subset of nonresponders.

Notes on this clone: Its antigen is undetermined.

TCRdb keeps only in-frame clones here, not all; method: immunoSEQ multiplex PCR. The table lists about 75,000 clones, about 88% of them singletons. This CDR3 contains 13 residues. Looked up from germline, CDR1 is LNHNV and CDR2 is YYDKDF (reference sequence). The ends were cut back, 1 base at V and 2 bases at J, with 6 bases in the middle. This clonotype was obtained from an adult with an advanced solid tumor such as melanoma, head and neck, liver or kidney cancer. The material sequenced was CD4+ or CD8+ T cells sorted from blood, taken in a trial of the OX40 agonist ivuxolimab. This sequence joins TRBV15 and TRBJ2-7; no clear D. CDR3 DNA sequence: TGTGCCACCAGCAGAGGGTACACCTACGAGCAGTACTTC. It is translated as CATSRGYTYEQYF.